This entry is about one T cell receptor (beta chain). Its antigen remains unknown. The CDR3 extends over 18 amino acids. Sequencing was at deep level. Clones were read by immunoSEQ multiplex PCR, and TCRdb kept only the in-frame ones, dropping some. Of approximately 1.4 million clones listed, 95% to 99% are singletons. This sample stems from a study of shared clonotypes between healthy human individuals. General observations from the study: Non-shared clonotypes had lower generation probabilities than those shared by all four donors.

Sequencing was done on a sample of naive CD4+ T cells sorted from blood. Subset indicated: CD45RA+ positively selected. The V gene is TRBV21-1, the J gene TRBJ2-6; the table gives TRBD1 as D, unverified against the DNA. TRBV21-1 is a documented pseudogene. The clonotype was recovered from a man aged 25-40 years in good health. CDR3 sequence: CASGTSQGASSGANVLTF. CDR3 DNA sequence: TGTGCCAGCGGAACTTCACAGGGGGCAAGCTCTGGGGCCAACGTCCTGACTTTC.